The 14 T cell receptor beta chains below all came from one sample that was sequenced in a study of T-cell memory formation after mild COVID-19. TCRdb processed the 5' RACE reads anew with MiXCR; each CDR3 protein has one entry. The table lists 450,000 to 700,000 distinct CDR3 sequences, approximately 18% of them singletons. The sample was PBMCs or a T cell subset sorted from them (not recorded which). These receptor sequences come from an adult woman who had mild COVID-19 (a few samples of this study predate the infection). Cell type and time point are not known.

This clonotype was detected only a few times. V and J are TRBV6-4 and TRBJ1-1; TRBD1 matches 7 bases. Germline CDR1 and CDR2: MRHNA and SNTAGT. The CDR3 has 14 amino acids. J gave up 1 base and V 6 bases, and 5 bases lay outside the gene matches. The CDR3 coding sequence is TGTGCCAGCAGGCCGACAGGGAGGAACACTGAAGCTTTCTTT. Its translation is CASRPTGRNTEAFF.

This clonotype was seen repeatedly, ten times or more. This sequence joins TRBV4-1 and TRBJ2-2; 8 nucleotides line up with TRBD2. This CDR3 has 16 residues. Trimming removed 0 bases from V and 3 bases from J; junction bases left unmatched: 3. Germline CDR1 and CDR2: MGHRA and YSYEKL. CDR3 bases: TGCGCCAGCAGCCAAGATTTAGCGGGGTACACCGGGGAGCTGTTTTTT. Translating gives CASSQDLAGYTGELFF.

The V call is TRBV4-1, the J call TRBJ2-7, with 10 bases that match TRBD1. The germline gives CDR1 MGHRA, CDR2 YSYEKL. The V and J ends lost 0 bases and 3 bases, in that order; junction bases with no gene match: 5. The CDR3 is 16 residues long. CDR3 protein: CASSQEKRDRGYEQYF. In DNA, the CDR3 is TGCGCCAGCAGCCAAGAGAAGAGGGACAGGGGCTACGAGCAGTACTTC.

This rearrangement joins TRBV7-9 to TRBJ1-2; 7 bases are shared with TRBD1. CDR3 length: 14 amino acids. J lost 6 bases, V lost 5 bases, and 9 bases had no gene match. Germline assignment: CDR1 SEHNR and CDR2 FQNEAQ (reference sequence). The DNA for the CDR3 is TGTGCCAGCAGCATAGGGGGCGATGATGATGGCTACACCTTC. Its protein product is CASSIGGDDDGYTF.

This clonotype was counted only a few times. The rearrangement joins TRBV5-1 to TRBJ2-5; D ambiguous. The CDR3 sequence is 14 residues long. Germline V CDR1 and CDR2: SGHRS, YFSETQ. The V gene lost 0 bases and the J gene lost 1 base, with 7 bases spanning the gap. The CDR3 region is CASSLAWSQETQYF. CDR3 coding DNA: TGCGCCAGCAGCTTGGCCTGGTCCCAAGAGACCCAGTACTTC.

DNA for the CDR3: TGCAGCGTAGGCGAAACAAGGGGGGTCCGAGGCACAGATACGCAGTATTTT. Protein sequence: CSVGETRGVRGTDTQYF. The rearrangement uses TRBV29-1 and TRBJ2-3; D assignment may be TRBD1 or TRBD2 (6 bases each). This CDR3 has 17 amino acids. Trimming removed 6 bases at V and 1 base at J, with 23 bases between. Germline CDR1 is SQVTM and CDR2 is ANQGSEA.

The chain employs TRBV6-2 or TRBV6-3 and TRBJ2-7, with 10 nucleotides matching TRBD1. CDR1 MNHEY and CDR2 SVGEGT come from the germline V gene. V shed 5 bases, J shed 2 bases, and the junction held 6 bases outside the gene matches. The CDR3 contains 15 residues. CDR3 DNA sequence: TGTGCCAGCAGTCCCGGGGACAGGGGACCCTACGAGCAGTACTTC. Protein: CASSPGDRGPYEQYF.

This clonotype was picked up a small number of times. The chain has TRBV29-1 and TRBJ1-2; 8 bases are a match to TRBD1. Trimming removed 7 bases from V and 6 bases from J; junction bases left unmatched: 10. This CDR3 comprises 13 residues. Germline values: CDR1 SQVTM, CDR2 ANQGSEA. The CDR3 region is CSAWTGSANGYTF. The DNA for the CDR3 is TGCAGCGCCTGGACAGGGAGCGCAAATGGCTACACCTTC.

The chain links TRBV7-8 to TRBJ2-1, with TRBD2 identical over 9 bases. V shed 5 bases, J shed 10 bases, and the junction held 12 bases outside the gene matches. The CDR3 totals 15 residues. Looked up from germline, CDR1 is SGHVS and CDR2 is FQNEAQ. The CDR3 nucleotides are TGTGCCAGCAGCCCTTTTGGCGGGAGGGCCCGGGAGCAGTTCTTC. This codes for CASSPFGGRAREQFF. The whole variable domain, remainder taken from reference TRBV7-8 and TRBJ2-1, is GAGVSQSPRYKVAKRGQDVALRCDPISGHVSLFWYQQALGQGPEFLTYFQNEAQLDKSGLPSDRFFAERPEGSVSTLKIQRTQQEDSAVYLCASSPFGGRAREQFFGPGTRLTVL.

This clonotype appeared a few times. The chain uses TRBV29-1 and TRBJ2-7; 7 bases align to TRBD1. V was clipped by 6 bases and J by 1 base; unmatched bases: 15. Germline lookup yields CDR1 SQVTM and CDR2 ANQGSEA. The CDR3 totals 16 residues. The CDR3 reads CSVERPGTEASYEQYF. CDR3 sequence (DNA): TGCAGCGTCGAAAGACCCGGGACAGAGGCTTCCTACGAGCAGTACTTC.

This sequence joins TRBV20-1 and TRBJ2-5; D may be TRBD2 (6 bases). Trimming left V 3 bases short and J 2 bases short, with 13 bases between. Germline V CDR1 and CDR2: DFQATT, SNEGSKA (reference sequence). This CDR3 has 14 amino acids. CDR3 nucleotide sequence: TGCAGTGCTAGGTCCGGGAGTCCACAAGAGACCCAGTACTTC. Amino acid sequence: CSARSGSPQETQYF.

In DNA form, the CDR3 reads TGTGCCAGCAGCTTAGGGGGACTAGCAGACTACAATGAGCAGTTCTTC. It yields the protein CASSLGGLADYNEQFF. The rearrangement joins TRBV7-9 to TRBJ2-1; TRBD2 matches 9 bases. Germline loops: CDR1 SEHNR, CDR2 FQNEAQ (reference sequence). The CDR3 has 16 residues. The V segment lost 1 base and the J segment 3 bases; nucleotides outside the gene matches: 4.

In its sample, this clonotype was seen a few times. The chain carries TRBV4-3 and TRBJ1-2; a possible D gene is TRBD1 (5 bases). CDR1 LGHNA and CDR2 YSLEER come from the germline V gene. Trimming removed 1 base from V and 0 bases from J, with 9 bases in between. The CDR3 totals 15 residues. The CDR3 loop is CASSQGGASNYGYTF. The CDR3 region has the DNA TGCGCCAGCAGCCAAGGAGGGGCGTCTAACTATGGCTACACCTTC.

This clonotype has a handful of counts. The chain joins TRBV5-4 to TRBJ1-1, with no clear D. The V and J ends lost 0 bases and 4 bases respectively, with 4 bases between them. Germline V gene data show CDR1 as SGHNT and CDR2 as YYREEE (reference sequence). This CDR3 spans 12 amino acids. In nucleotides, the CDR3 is TGTGCCAGCAGCTTGGGGGTCACTGAAGCTTTCTTT. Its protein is CASSLGVTEAFF.